Detailed here is one TCR beta chain. The antigen remains unidentified. This record comes from a study of T cell responses to AZD1222 COVID-19 vaccine. Data came from immunoSEQ multiplex PCR; TCRdb stores just in-frame clones and leaves some out. The data hold under 200,000 clones, with about 92% observed a single time. Pooling was applied to second doses at about 4 or about 12 weeks. CDR3 size: 13 residues. V lost 3 bases, J lost 4 bases, and 9 bases lay in between. CDR1 MNHNS and CDR2 SASEGT come from the germline V gene. Notes on the study in general: There were repertoire samples only from the period after the peak T cell response. White British people made up most donors, females outnumbered males, and clonal diversity was possibly underestimated. Baseline serology detected seropositivity in only six AZD1222 recipients.

Here the sequenced sample was peripheral blood, taken 28 days after the second AZD1222 dose. The chain couples TRBV6-1 to TRBJ1-1; D is undetermined. The receptor comes from an adult who received the AZD1222 COVID-19 vaccine. For the CDR3, the DNA is TGTGCCAGCAGTGATCTGCGTGCCACTGAAGCTTTCTTT. Protein product: CASSDLRATEAFF.